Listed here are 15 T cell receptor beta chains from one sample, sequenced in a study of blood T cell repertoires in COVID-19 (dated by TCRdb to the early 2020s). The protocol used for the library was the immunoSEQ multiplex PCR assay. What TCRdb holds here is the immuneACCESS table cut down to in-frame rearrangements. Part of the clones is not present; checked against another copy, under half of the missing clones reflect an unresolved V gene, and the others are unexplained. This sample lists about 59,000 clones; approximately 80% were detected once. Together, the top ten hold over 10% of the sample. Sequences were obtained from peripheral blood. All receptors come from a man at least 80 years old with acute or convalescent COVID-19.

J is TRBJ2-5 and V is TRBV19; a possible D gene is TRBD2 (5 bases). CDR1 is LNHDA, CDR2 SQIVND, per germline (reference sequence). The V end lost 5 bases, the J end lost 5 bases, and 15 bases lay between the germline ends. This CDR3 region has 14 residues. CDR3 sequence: CASSASGLGETQYF. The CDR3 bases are TGTGCCAGTAGTGCCTCCGGACTTGGGGAGACCCAGTACTTC.

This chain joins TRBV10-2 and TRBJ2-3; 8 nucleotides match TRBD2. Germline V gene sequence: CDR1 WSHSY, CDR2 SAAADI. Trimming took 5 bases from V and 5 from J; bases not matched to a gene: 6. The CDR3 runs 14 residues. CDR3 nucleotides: TGCGCCAGCAGTCAAGCGGGAGCTCAAGATACGCAGTATTTT. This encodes CASSQAGAQDTQYF.

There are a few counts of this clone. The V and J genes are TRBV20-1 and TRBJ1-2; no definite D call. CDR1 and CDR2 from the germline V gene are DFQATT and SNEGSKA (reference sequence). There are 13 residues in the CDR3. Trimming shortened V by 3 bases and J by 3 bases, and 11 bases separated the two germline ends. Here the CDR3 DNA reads TGCAGTGCTAGTGGGAGGCGGGACTATGGCTACACCTTC. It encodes CSASGRRDYGYTF.

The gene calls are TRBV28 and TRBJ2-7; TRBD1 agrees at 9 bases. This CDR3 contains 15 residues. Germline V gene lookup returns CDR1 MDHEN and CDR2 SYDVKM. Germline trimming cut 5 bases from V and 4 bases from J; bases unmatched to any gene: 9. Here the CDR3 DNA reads TGTGCCAGCAGTCCAACAGGGGGCGCCAGGTACGAGCAGTACTTC. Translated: CASSPTGGARYEQYF.

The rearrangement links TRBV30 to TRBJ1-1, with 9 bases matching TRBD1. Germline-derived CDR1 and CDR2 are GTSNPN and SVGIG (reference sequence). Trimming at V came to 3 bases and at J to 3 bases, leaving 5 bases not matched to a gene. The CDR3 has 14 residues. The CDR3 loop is CAWRTGGWDTEAFF. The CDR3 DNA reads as TGTGCCTGGAGGACAGGGGGATGGGACACTGAAGCTTTCTTT.

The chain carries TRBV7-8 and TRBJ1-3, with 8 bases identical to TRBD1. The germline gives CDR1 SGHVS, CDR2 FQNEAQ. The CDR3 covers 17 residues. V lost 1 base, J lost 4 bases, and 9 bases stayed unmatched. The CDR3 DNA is TGTGCCAGCAGCTTAGGACTCGGGACAGGTGCGGGAAACACCATATATTTT. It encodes CASSLGLGTGAGNTIYF.

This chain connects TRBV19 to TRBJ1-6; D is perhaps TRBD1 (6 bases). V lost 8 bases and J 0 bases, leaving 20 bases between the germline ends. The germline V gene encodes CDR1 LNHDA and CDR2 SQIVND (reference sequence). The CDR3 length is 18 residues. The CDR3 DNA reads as TGTGCCAGTTCGCGGGGGGGGCCCCGATACTCCTATAATTCACCCCTCCACTTT. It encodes CASSRGGPRYSYNSPLHF. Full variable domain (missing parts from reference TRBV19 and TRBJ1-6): DGGITQSPKYLFRKEGQNVTLSCEQNLNHDAMYWYRQDPGQGLRLIYYSQIVNDFQKGDIAEGYSVSREKKESFPLTVTSAQKNPTAFYLCASSRGGPRYSYNSPLHFGNGTRLTVT.

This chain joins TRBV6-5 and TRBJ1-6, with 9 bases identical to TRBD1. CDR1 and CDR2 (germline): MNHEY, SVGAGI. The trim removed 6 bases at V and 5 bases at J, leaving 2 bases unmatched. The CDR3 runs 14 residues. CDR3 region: CASRWTGDNSPLHF. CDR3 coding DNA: TGTGCCAGCAGATGGACAGGGGATAATTCACCCCTCCACTTT.

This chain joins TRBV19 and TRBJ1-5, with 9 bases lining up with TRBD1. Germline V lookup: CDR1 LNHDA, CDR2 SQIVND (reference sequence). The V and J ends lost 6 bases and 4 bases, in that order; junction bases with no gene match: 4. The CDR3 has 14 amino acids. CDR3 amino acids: CASSPGTGNQPQHF. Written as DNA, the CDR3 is TGTGCCAGTAGCCCCGGGACAGGGAATCAGCCCCAGCATTTT.

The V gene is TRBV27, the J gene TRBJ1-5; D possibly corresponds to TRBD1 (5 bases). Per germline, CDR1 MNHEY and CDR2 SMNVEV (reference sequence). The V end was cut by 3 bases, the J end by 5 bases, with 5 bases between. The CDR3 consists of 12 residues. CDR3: CASSFRDQPQHF. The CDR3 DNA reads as TGTGCCAGCAGTTTCAGGGATCAGCCCCAGCATTTT.

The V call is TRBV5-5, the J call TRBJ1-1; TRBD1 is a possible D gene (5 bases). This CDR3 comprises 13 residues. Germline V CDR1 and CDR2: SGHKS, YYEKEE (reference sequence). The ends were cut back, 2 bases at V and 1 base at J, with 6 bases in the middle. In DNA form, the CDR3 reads TGTGCCAGCAGCTTACAGGCGAACACTGAAGCTTTCTTT. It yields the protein CASSLQANTEAFF. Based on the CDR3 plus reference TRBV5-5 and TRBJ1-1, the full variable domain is DAGVTQSPTHLIKTRGQQVTLRCSPISGHKSVSWYQQVLGQGPQFIFQYYEKEERGRGNFPDRFSARQFPNYSSELNVNALLLGDSALYLCASSLQANTEAFFGQGTRLTVV.

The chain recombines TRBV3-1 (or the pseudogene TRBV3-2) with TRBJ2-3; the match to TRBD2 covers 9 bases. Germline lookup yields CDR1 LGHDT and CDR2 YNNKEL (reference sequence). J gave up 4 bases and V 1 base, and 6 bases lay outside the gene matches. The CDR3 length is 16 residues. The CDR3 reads CASSQAEAGGPDTQYF. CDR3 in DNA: TGTGCCAGCAGCCAAGCCGAGGCGGGAGGGCCAGATACGCAGTATTTT.

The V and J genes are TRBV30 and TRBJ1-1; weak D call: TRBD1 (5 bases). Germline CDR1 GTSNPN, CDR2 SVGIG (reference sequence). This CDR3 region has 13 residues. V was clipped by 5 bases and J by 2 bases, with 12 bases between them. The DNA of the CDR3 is TGTGCCTGGCTTGGGGCAGGTAACACTGAAGCTTTCTTT. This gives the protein CAWLGAGNTEAFF.

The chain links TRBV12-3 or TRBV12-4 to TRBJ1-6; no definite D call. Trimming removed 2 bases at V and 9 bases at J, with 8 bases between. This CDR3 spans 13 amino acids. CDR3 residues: CASSLMRSSPLHF. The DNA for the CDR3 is TGTGCCAGCAGTTTAATGCGGAGTTCACCCCTCCACTTT.

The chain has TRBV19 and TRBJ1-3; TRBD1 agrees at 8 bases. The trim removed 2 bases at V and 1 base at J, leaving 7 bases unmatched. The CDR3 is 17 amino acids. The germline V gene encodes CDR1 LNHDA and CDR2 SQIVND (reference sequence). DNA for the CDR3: TGTGCCAGTAGTATACTAGCAGGGGGCAGATCTGGAAACACCATATATTTT. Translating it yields CASSILAGGRSGNTIYF.